The 32 T cell receptor beta chains reported below all come from one sample, sequenced in a study of regulatory T cells in long-lasting Graves disease. The time point is: newly diagnosed GD, antithyroid drugs for less than 3 months. RNA from PBMCs was the source of the TCR library. TCR beta libraries were built with iRepertoire HTBI primers and Arm-PCR of CDR3 regions. TCRdb used MiXCR to reprocess the multiplex PCR reads, holding one entry per CDR3 protein. The sample shows approximately 490,000 distinct CDR3 sequences, 15% to 20% of them seen only once. The same specimen was also included in a second study, on T cells in Graves' hyperthyroidism and ophthalmopathy.

The sample here was peripheral blood mononuclear cells (PBMCs), taken at new diagnosis, from a patient treated with antithyroid drugs. The receptors were sampled from a middle-aged man with Graves disease.

This clonotype has ten or more counts. The V call is TRBV28, the J call TRBJ2-5; tentatively, D is TRBD1 (6 bases). With 9 bases removed from V and 5 bases from J, the gap between germline ends came to 19 bases. The germline CDR1 and CDR2 sequences are MDHEN and SYDVKM. The CDR3 length is 14 residues. The CDR3 sequence: CASVTQGGWETQYF. The CDR3 bases are TGTGCCAGTGTCACACAGGGTGGGTGGGAGACCCAGTACTTC.

This clonotype occurred many times. V and J are TRBV28 and TRBJ2-2; the D gene is possibly TRBD2 (5 bases). Germline CDR1 reads MDHEN; CDR2 reads SYDVKM. This CDR3 has 12 residues. Trimming stripped 7 bases from V and 8 bases from J, with 11 bases between. In nucleotides, the CDR3 is TGTGCCAGCAAAAACAGACTAGGGGAGCTGTTTTTT. This encodes CASKNRLGELFF.

This clonotype was counted ten times or more. The genes are TRBV5-1 and TRBJ2-7; D remains ambiguous. The V end was cut by 0 bases, the J end by 1 base, with 8 bases between. Germline V lookup: CDR1 SGHRS, CDR2 YFSETQ. The CDR3 is 14 amino acids. The CDR3 sequence is CASSLEGQSYEQYF. DNA for the CDR3: TGCGCCAGCAGCTTGGAAGGGCAGTCCTACGAGCAGTACTTC.

V is TRBV4-1 and J is TRBJ1-5; D gene unclear. V was shortened by 1 base and J by 5 bases, with 9 bases between the two germline ends. The CDR3 length is 14 residues. Germline V gene sequence: CDR1 MGHRA, CDR2 YSYEKL. DNA for the CDR3: TGCGCCAGCAGCCAAGCGACGGGAGATCAGCCCCAGCATTTT. Amino acid sequence: CASSQATGDQPQHF.

In this sample, this clonotype turned up a few times. The chain employs TRBV18 and TRBJ2-1; 7 positions agree with TRBD2. This CDR3 comprises 16 residues. Per germline, CDR1 KGHSH and CDR2 LQKENI. Trimming at V came to 2 bases and at J to 3 bases, leaving 7 bases not matched to a gene. Here the CDR3 DNA reads TGTGCCAGCTCACCAAAGACGAGCGGGGTCTACAATGAGCAGTTCTTC. Translated, it gives CASSPKTSGVYNEQFF.

This rearrangement joins TRBV15 to TRBJ1-2; D not certain. There are 11 residues in the CDR3. Germline CDR1 is LNHNV and CDR2 is YYDKDF (reference sequence). Trimming shortened V by 7 bases and J by 4 bases, and 7 bases separated the two germline ends. The CDR3 DNA reads as TGTGCCACCAAAAACAGCTATGGCTACACCTTC. Translating gives CATKNSYGYTF.

The V call is TRBV28, the J call TRBJ1-1; no reliable D call. Germline assignment: CDR1 MDHEN and CDR2 SYDVKM. The CDR3 covers 10 residues. V lost 6 bases and J 7 bases, leaving 6 bases between the germline ends. The CDR3 protein is CASRDVEAFF. The CDR3 DNA is TGTGCCAGCAGAGACGTTGAAGCTTTCTTT.

There are many counts of this clonotype. V usage is TRBV15 and J usage is TRBJ2-2, with no clear D. The CDR3 extends over 12 amino acids. The V gene lost 5 bases and the J gene lost 4 bases, with 5 bases spanning the gap. CDR1 is LNHNV, CDR2 YYDKDF, per germline (reference sequence). The chain's CDR3 is CATSHLTGELFF. The CDR3, as DNA: TGTGCCACCAGCCATCTCACCGGGGAGCTGTTTTTT.

This clonotype was seen only a few times. A much larger clone is a single base away; this may be a read error. This chain links TRBV5-4 with TRBJ2-1, with 7 positions matching TRBD2. The CDR3 length is 15 residues. The germline CDR1 and CDR2 sequences are SGHNT and YYREEE (reference sequence). The CDR3 sequence: CAGSLVAGEHNEQFF. The CDR3 nucleotides read TGTGCCGGCAGCTTGGTGGCGGGAGAACACAATGAGCAGTTCTTC.

This clonotype has more than one count but fewer than ten. The V gene is TRBV6-1, the J gene TRBJ2-7; maybe TRBD1 (5 bases). CDR3 length: 16 residues. The germline gives CDR1 MNHNS, CDR2 SASEGT. V was clipped by 7 bases and J by 0 bases, with 19 bases between them. CDR3 loop: CASTYIGQGSSYEQYF. CDR3 coding DNA: TGTGCCAGCACCTATATAGGACAAGGAAGCTCCTACGAGCAGTACTTC.

The rearrangement uses TRBV6-1 and TRBJ1-2; tentative D call: TRBD1 (5 bases). Between the trimmed V and J ends, which lost 8 bases and 6 bases, there was a span of 19 bases. The length of the CDR3 is 14 residues. Germline V CDR1 and CDR2: MNHNS, SASEGT. The CDR3 DNA reads TGTGCCAGCCGGTTCCAGGGACCGTCCAATGGCTACACCTTC. Translation gives CASRFQGPSNGYTF.

In its sample, this clonotype was seen many times. This chain uses TRBV5-1 with TRBJ2-5, with TRBD1 matching 9 bases. CDR1 is SGHRS and CDR2 is YFSETQ in the germline V gene. This CDR3 has 16 residues. After removal of 2 bases from V and 2 bases from J, the junction contained 7 bases not matched to a gene. The CDR3 sequence: CASSFAGQGLQETQYF. The CDR3 DNA follows: TGCGCCAGCAGCTTCGCGGGACAGGGACTACAAGAGACCCAGTACTTC. The variable domain in full, with the rest retrieved from reference TRBV5-1 and TRBJ2-5, is KAGVTQTPRYLIKTRGQQVTLSCSPISGHRSVSWYQQTPGQGLQFLFEYFSETQRNKGNFPGRFSGRQFSNSRSEMNVSTLELGDSALYLCASSFAGQGLQETQYFGPGTRLLVL.

The table lists this clonotype with many counts. The CDR3: CSAPGDALAKNIQYF. CDR3 DNA: TGCAGTGCTCCAGGGGACGCCTTAGCCAAAAACATTCAGTACTTC. J is TRBJ2-4 and V is TRBV20-1; D is possibly TRBD1 (6 bases). This CDR3 comprises 15 residues. Germline V gene sequence: CDR1 DFQATT, CDR2 SNEGSKA (reference sequence). Trimming pared 5 bases from V and 0 bases from J, leaving 14 bases between.

This rearrangement joins TRBV9 to TRBJ2-7; 7 bases agree with TRBD1. Trimming removed 2 bases from V and 1 base from J; junction bases left unmatched: 6. Germline assignment: CDR1 SGDLS and CDR2 YYNGEE. CDR3 size: 15 residues. The chain's CDR3 is CASSVTGQLSYEQYF. The CDR3 nucleotides are TGTGCCAGCAGCGTTACGGGACAGTTGTCCTACGAGCAGTACTTC.

This clonotype was seen at least ten times. The V call is TRBV29-1, the J call TRBJ1-1; D is unclear. Trimming cost V 5 bases and J 5 bases, with 15 bases left between them. The germline gives CDR1 SQVTM, CDR2 ANQGSEA. The CDR3 has 13 amino acids. In DNA, the CDR3 is TGCAGCGTTATAGTGGCACTGGGAACTGAAGCTTTCTTT. Amino acids: CSVIVALGTEAFF.

This clonotype was recorded many times. The genes are TRBV20-1 and TRBJ2-1; the D is unclear. V was cut by 5 bases and J by 4 bases, with 9 bases left in between. Germline loops: CDR1 DFQATT, CDR2 SNEGSKA (reference sequence). CDR3 length equals 12 residues. CDR3 bases: TGCAGTGCTCCCGGCACATACAATGAGCAGTTCTTC. Translated, it gives CSAPGTYNEQFF.

A note on this clonotype: This may arise from a read error, as a much more abundant clone is one base away. The chain employs TRBV2 and TRBJ2-7, with D possibly matching TRBD2 (7 bases). Germline V gene data show CDR1 as SNHLY and CDR2 as FYNNEI. The CDR3 consists of 15 residues. V was cut by 8 bases and J by 2 bases, with 19 bases left in between. CDR3 sequence (DNA): TGTGCCAGCGGGGGCGCCAGTGGGACTACCTACGAGCAGTACTTC. Its protein is CASGGASGTTYEQYF. The full variable domain, rest sourced from reference TRBV2 and TRBJ2-7, is EPEVTQTPSHQVTQMGQEVILRCVPISNHLYFYWYRQILGQKVEFLVSFYNNEISEKSEIFDDQFSVERPDGSNFTLKIRSTKLEDSAMYFCASGGASGTTYEQYFGPGTRLTVT.

This clonotype came up many times. The chain carries TRBV27 and TRBJ2-7; D tentatively fits TRBD1 or TRBD2 (5 bases each). V was shortened by 6 bases and J by 4 bases, with 16 bases between the two germline ends. The CDR3 has 14 residues. Looked up from germline, CDR1 is MNHEY and CDR2 is SMNVEV (reference sequence). The CDR3: CASRPSGGGYEQYF. The CDR3 DNA follows: TGTGCCAGCAGGCCAAGTGGTGGGGGTTACGAGCAGTACTTC.

This clonotype has only a few counts. The rearrangement links TRBV6-2 or TRBV6-3 to TRBJ2-2; 8 nucleotides match TRBD2. Germline V gene data show CDR1 as MNHEY and CDR2 as SVGEGT. V trimming: 7 bases; J trimming: 10 bases; junction bases outside the gene matches: 11. This CDR3 region has 14 residues. The CDR3 region has the DNA TGTGCCAGCAAGAAGTCGGGAGGGGGGGAGGAGCTGTTTTTT. This sequence encodes CASKKSGGGEELFF.

The rearrangement links TRBV12-3 or TRBV12-4 to TRBJ1-5; no clear D. Trimming took 0 bases from V and 2 from J, leaving 11 bases between them. The CDR3 is 16 amino acids. CDR3 coding DNA: TGTGCCAGCAGTTTAGCGCTGGGAATTGGCAATCAGCCCCAGCATTTT. Protein product: CASSLALGIGNQPQHF.

In its sample, this clonotype was seen many times. CDR3 protein: CASSPGLDTEAFF. CDR3 coding DNA: TGTGCCAGCTCACCAGGGTTGGACACTGAAGCTTTCTTT. This chain connects TRBV18 to TRBJ1-1; D gene ambiguous. This CDR3 has 13 amino acids. The germline V gene encodes CDR1 KGHSH and CDR2 LQKENI. Trimming shortened V by 2 bases and J by 3 bases, and 7 bases separated the two germline ends.

At least ten counts were recorded for this clonotype. The V call is TRBV5-5, the J call TRBJ1-5, with a possible D match to TRBD1 (6 bases). The germline V and J ends were trimmed by 4 bases and 6 bases, with 23 bases remaining between them. This CDR3 region has 17 residues. Per germline, CDR1 SGHKS and CDR2 YYEKEE (reference sequence). The CDR3 sequence is CASSPGTRGSAGQPQHF. The DNA of the CDR3 is TGTGCCAGCAGCCCCGGGACAAGGGGCTCCGCGGGTCAGCCCCAGCATTTT.

In this sample, this clonotype turned up a few times. A read error may explain this, as a much larger clone is one base away. The V call is TRBV7-9, the J call TRBJ1-5; D unresolved. CDR3 length: 13 residues. Per germline, CDR1 SEHNR and CDR2 FQNEAQ (reference sequence). V was trimmed by 1 base and J by 3 bases, leaving 4 bases between them. As DNA, the CDR3 is TGTGCCAGCAGCTTAGGCATCAATCAGCCCCAGCATTTT. Translated: CASSLGINQPQHF.

The sample holds a few counts of this clonotype. Given the absence of the conserved phenylalanine or tryptophan at the CDR3 end, a read error is likely. The J gene is TRBJ1-1, the V gene TRBV3-1, with D maybe TRBD1 (5 bases). CDR1 and CDR2 from the germline V gene are LGHDT and YNNKEL (reference sequence). This CDR3 spans 13 amino acids. V was trimmed by 4 bases and J by 5 bases, leaving 11 bases between them. CDR3 DNA: TGTGCCAGCAGCCTTGGTGGGGGGACTGAAGCTTTCCTT. Amino acids: CASSLGGGTEAFL.

This clonotype was found a few times. This chain joins TRBV4-1 and TRBJ2-2; D gene uncertain. The CDR3 has 14 residues. The V end was cut by 1 base, the J end by 5 bases, with 8 bases between. Germline CDR1 MGHRA, CDR2 YSYEKL. CDR3 DNA: TGCGCCAGCAGCCAAGTATCCCTAACCGGGGAGCTGTTTTTT. Translating gives CASSQVSLTGELFF.

The chain joins TRBV11-2 to TRBJ2-7; 7 nucleotides match TRBD2. Trimming took 5 bases from V and 3 from J; bases not matched to a gene: 4. Germline V CDR1 and CDR2: SGHAT, FQNNGV. This CDR3 is 13 amino acids long. The CDR3 bases are TGTGCCAGCAGCAATAGCGGGCTCTACGAGCAGTACTTC. Protein sequence: CASSNSGLYEQYF.

In this sample, this clonotype turned up many times. This chain connects TRBV2 to TRBJ2-1, with D unresolved. Germline lookup yields CDR1 SNHLY and CDR2 FYNNEI. Between the trimmed V and J ends, which lost 4 bases and 3 bases, there was a span of 10 bases. This CDR3 spans 14 amino acids. CDR3 residues: CASSATEGYNEQFF. Here the CDR3 DNA reads TGTGCCAGCAGTGCTACCGAAGGCTACAATGAGCAGTTCTTC.

There are many counts of this clonotype. The V and J genes are TRBV18 and TRBJ1-5; no clear D gene. The CDR3 has 14 amino acids. Trimming took 3 bases from V and 5 from J, leaving 11 bases between them. Germline V gene sequence: CDR1 KGHSH, CDR2 LQKENI. The CDR3 spells CASSPGLIHQPQHF. The CDR3 DNA sequence: TGTGCCAGCTCACCGGGCCTTATTCATCAGCCCCAGCATTTT.

A few counts support this clonotype. The V gene is TRBV7-3, the J gene TRBJ2-2; 7 bases align to TRBD2. J lost 2 bases, V lost 4 bases, and 10 bases had no gene match. Germline CDR1 SGHTA, CDR2 FQGTGA. This CDR3 comprises 17 residues. Here the CDR3 reads CASSSFGGRVNTGELFF. The CDR3 DNA reads TGTGCCAGCAGCTCCTTTGGGGGGAGGGTCAACACCGGGGAGCTGTTTTTT.

This clonotype has more than one count but fewer than ten. CDR3 in amino acids: CASSPTGVGEQYF. In DNA, the CDR3 is TGTGCCAGCAGTCCTACAGGGGTCGGGGAGCAGTACTTC. V gene TRBV27 combines with J gene TRBJ2-7, with 7 bases aligning to TRBD1. Per the germline V gene, CDR1 is MNHEY and CDR2 is SMNVEV (reference sequence). Germline trimming cut 5 bases from V and 7 bases from J; bases unmatched to any gene: 8. CDR3 size: 13 residues.

There are many counts of this clonotype. The CDR3 region is CASSLGQAAGANVLTF. The CDR3 DNA sequence: TGTGCCAGCAGTTTGGGACAGGCGGCTGGGGCCAACGTCCTGACTTTC. The chain is built from TRBV28 and TRBJ2-6, with 8 positions matching TRBD1. The germline CDR1 and CDR2 sequences are MDHEN and SYDVKM. Germline trimming cut 3 bases from V and 2 bases from J; bases unmatched to any gene: 3. The CDR3 has 16 residues.

This clonotype was observed many times. The V call is TRBV5-8, the J call TRBJ2-5; D is uncertain. V lost 4 bases to trimming and J lost 1 base, with 8 bases between them. Looked up from germline, CDR1 is SGHTS and CDR2 is YDEGEE. This CDR3 contains 13 residues. CDR3 coding DNA: TGTGCCAGCAGCACCCGGGCCCAAGAGACCCAGTACTTC. This codes for CASSTRAQETQYF.